These 29 T cell receptor beta chains were all obtained from the same sample, sequenced in a study of memory CD4+ T cells and cytomegalovirus serostatus. TCRdb's table, derived via immunoSEQ multiplex PCR, lists solely in-frame clones and lacks some. The sample records around 53,000 clones, more than 60% being singletons. The sort gate was single viable CD3+CD4+CD8-CD45RO+ cells for memory CD4+ T cells. Input material: memory CD4+ T cells from blood. These receptors originate from an adult in good health and CMV-seronegative.

The chain links TRBV7-9 to TRBJ1-4; 8 nucleotides agree with TRBD1. Per the germline V gene, CDR1 is SEHNR and CDR2 is FQNEAQ (reference sequence). CDR3 size: 15 residues. The trim removed 4 bases at V and 7 bases at J, leaving 8 bases unmatched. The CDR3 reads CASSSKTGDFEKLFF. CDR3 coding DNA: TGTGCCAGCAGCTCGAAGACAGGGGATTTTGAAAAACTGTTTTTT. Drawing the rest from reference TRBV7-9 and TRBJ1-4, the complete variable domain is DTGVSQNPRHKITKRGQNVTFRCDPISEHNRLYWYRQTLGQGPEFLTYFQNEAQLEKSRLLSDRFSAERPKGSFSTLEIQRTEQGDSAMYLCASSSKTGDFEKLFFGSGTQLSVL.

The CDR3 DNA follows: TGTGCCAGCGAGCGGGATAGCACAGATACGCAGTATTTT. It yields the protein CASERDSTDTQYF. The chain carries TRBV2 and TRBJ2-3; 7 bases map to TRBD2. Germline lookup yields CDR1 SNHLY and CDR2 FYNNEI. V shed 8 bases and J 0 bases; nucleotides not matched to a gene: 2. This CDR3 has 13 residues.

This clone was counted only a few times. The chain uses TRBV6-6 and TRBJ1-1; tentatively, D is TRBD1 (6 bases). The germline V gene has CDR1 MNHNY and CDR2 SVGAGI (reference sequence). This CDR3 is 14 amino acids long. V gave up 6 bases and J gave up 1 base, with 12 bases separating them. The CDR3: CASREQGRNTEAFF. DNA of the CDR3: TGTGCCAGCAGAGAACAGGGAAGGAACACTGAAGCTTTCTTT.

The chain uses TRBV6-6 and TRBJ1-2; D possibly corresponds to TRBD1 (6 bases). This CDR3 spans 16 amino acids. The V end was cut by 0 bases, the J end by 2 bases, with 13 bases between. Germline-derived CDR1 and CDR2 are MNHNY and SVGAGI (reference sequence). Written as DNA, the CDR3 is TGTGCCAGCAGTTACTCGAGAGAGGGGGTGAACTATGGCTACACCTTC. Translation gives CASSYSREGVNYGYTF.

This chain uses TRBV19 with TRBJ2-2, with D perhaps matching TRBD2 (8 bases). CDR3 length: 17 residues. Germline V gene sequence: CDR1 LNHDA, CDR2 SQIVND (reference sequence). With 7 bases removed from V and 0 bases from J, the gap between germline ends came to 18 bases. CDR3 amino acids: CASTKGAGGTNTGELFF. The CDR3 coding sequence is TGTGCCAGTACCAAGGGGGCGGGAGGAACGAACACCGGGGAGCTGTTTTTT.

The chain employs TRBV2 and TRBJ2-3, with 10 bases aligning to TRBD2. The CDR3 is made up of 15 amino acids. From germline, CDR1 is SNHLY and CDR2 FYNNEI. V lost 5 bases to trimming and J lost 7 bases; unmatched junction nucleotides: 9. This chain's CDR3 is CASSPTSGAPNTQYF. CDR3 nucleotide sequence: TGTGCCAGCAGTCCTACTAGCGGGGCCCCGAATACGCAGTATTTT.

V is TRBV5-6 and J is TRBJ2-7; tentatively, D is TRBD1 (6 bases). Trimming took off 2 bases at V and 2 bases at J, with 8 bases between the two ends. In germline, CDR1 is SGHDT, CDR2 YYEEEE. This CDR3 has 13 amino acids. This CDR3 reads CASSLSGAYEQYF. The CDR3 bases are TGTGCCAGCAGCTTATCAGGGGCCTACGAGCAGTACTTC.

The CDR3 DNA is TGTGCCAGCAGAGACCCGGGACAGACTAATGAAAAACTGTTTTTT. It encodes CASRDPGQTNEKLFF. V and J are TRBV2 and TRBJ1-4, with 7 bases aligning to TRBD1. The germline gives CDR1 SNHLY, CDR2 FYNNEI. J was trimmed by 2 bases and V by 6 bases; bases with no gene match: 6. The length of the CDR3 is 15 residues.

The V call is TRBV18, the J call TRBJ2-4, with D tentatively TRBD2 (6 bases). V lost 3 bases and J lost 9, with 15 bases in between. The CDR3 has 14 amino acids. CDR1 and CDR2 from the germline V gene are KGHSH and LQKENI. Here the CDR3 DNA reads TGTGCCAGCTCACCCAACTCGTACGGGGGCATTCAGTACTTC. It translates to CASSPNSYGGIQYF.

The chain employs TRBV7-8 and TRBJ2-1; D tentatively reads TRBD1 or TRBD2 (6 bases each). The CDR3 is 15 residues long. Germline loops: CDR1 SGHVS, CDR2 FQNEAQ. Deletions cut 7 bases from V and 4 bases from J, with 17 bases between. As DNA, the CDR3 is TGTGCCAGCATTCCAAGGGGGGCCCCTTACAATGAGCAGTTCTTC. Protein sequence: CASIPRGAPYNEQFF.

The V and J genes are TRBV18 and TRBJ2-3; D gene uncertain. The ends were cut back, 3 bases at V and 3 bases at J, with 10 bases in the middle. The V gene's germline CDR1 is KGHSH and CDR2 LQKENI. This CDR3 spans 14 amino acids. CDR3 in amino acids: CASSPSRGTDTQYF. CDR3 in DNA: TGTGCCAGCTCACCGAGCCGCGGAACAGATACGCAGTATTTT.

This rearrangement joins TRBV9 to TRBJ2-3; 9 bases are a match to TRBD2. Germline V gives CDR1 SGDLS, CDR2 YYNGEE. With 0 bases clipped from V and 4 bases from J, the junction kept 6 bases outside the gene matches. The CDR3 has 16 residues. CDR3 in amino acids: CASSVGNSGSPDTQYF. CDR3 DNA: TGTGCCAGCAGCGTAGGGAATAGCGGGAGCCCAGATACGCAGTATTTT. Filled out from reference TRBV9 and TRBJ2-3, the complete variable domain reads DSGVTQTPKHLITATGQRVTLRCSPRSGDLSVYWYQQSLDQGLQFLIQYYNGEERAKGNILERFSAQQFPDLHSELNLSSLELGDSALYFCASSVGNSGSPDTQYFGPGTRLTVL.

The chain has TRBV7-3 and TRBJ2-7; possibly TRBD1 or TRBD2 for D (6 bases each). The CDR3 runs to 15 residues. Germline-derived CDR1 and CDR2 are SGHTA and FQGTGA. V was pared by 2 bases and J by 5 bases, with 16 bases between. CDR3 region: CASSLSGAPGDEQYF. CDR3 sequence (DNA): TGTGCCAGCAGCTTATCGGGGGCCCCCGGGGACGAGCAGTACTTC.

The CDR3 region has the DNA TGTGCCTGGTACCCGGGACAGGGATTTTTTAACTATGGCTACACCTTC. Translated: CAWYPGQGFFNYGYTF. The gene calls are TRBV30 and TRBJ1-2; 9 nucleotides align to TRBD1. Looked up from germline, CDR1 is GTSNPN and CDR2 is SVGIG (reference sequence). This CDR3 is built from 16 residues. J was trimmed by 1 base and V by 5 bases; bases with no gene match: 11. Together with reference TRBV30 and TRBJ1-2, the CDR3 gives the full variable domain: SQTIHQWPATLVQPVGSPLSLECTVEGTSNPNLYWYRQAAGRGLQLLFYSVGIGQISSEVPQNLSASRPQDRQFILSSKKLLLSDSGFYLCAWYPGQGFFNYGYTFGSGTRLTVV.

The chain is built from TRBV5-1 and TRBJ1-3, with TRBD1 identical over 10 bases. The CDR3 has 17 amino acids. Unmatched junction bases numbered 8, after V lost 3 bases and J lost 2 bases. CDR1 and CDR2 from the germline V gene are SGHRS and YFSETQ. The CDR3 sequence: CASSSRGTGEPGNTIYF. The CDR3 region has the DNA TGCGCCAGCAGCTCGCGGGGGACAGGGGAGCCTGGAAACACCATATATTTT.

This chain connects TRBV18 to TRBJ1-5; D is undetermined. V was shortened by 4 bases and J by 2 bases, with 6 bases between the two germline ends. CDR3 length: 13 residues. Per germline, CDR1 KGHSH and CDR2 LQKENI. The CDR3 DNA sequence: TGTGCCAGCTCACAGGAGGGCAATCAGCCCCAGCATTTT. Translating gives CASSQEGNQPQHF. The variable domain in full, with the rest retrieved from reference TRBV18 and TRBJ1-5, is NAGVMQNPRHLVRRRGQEARLRCSPMKGHSHVYWYRQLPEEGLKFMVYLQKENIIDESGMPKERFSAEFPKEGPSILRIQQVVRGDSAAYFCASSQEGNQPQHFGDGTRLSIL.

The J gene is TRBJ2-7, the V gene TRBV6-1; 9 bases align to TRBD1. The V gene end was trimmed by 4 bases and the J gene end by 2 bases; junction bases not matched to a gene: 6. The V gene's germline CDR1 is MNHNS and CDR2 SASEGT. The CDR3 spans 15 residues. The CDR3 DNA is TGTGCCAGCAGTGGAACGGACAGGGGAACCTACGAGCAGTACTTC. It translates to CASSGTDRGTYEQYF.

This chain uses TRBV19 with TRBJ1-1; D not resolved. CDR3 length: 14 amino acids. With 5 bases removed from V and 4 bases from J, the gap between germline ends came to 14 bases. The germline gives CDR1 LNHDA, CDR2 SQIVND (reference sequence). Here the CDR3 DNA reads TGTGCCAGTAGTGGGCCCGGGTGGGGCACTGAAGCTTTCTTT. This gives the protein CASSGPGWGTEAFF. Variable domain in full (rest from reference TRBV19 and TRBJ1-1): DGGITQSPKYLFRKEGQNVTLSCEQNLNHDAMYWYRQDPGQGLRLIYYSQIVNDFQKGDIAEGYSVSREKKESFPLTVTSAQKNPTAFYLCASSGPGWGTEAFFGQGTRLTVV.

This clone was recorded only once. This chain uses TRBV18 with TRBJ2-6; perhaps D is TRBD1 or TRBD2 (5 bases each). The V and J ends lost 3 bases and 0 bases respectively, with 12 bases between them. Germline-derived CDR1 and CDR2 are KGHSH and LQKENI. The length of the CDR3 is 17 residues. The CDR3 coding sequence is TGTGCCAGCTCACCTCCGGGACGCCGCTCTGGGGCCAACGTCCTGACTTTC. Translating gives CASSPPGRRSGANVLTF.

The chain has TRBV11-3 and TRBJ1-1; no clear D gene. The germline CDR1 and CDR2 sequences are SGHNT and YENEEA. CDR3 size: 14 residues. V gave up 1 base and J gave up 1 base, with 7 bases separating them. The CDR3 DNA is TGTGCCAGCAGCTTAGGATCCGCGAACACTGAAGCTTTCTTT. Translated, it gives CASSLGSANTEAFF.

This chain joins TRBV19 and TRBJ2-7; 8 bases are shared with TRBD1. J lost 3 bases, V lost 4 bases, and 5 bases had no gene match. This CDR3 spans 14 amino acids. Germline CDR1 reads LNHDA; CDR2 reads SQIVND (reference sequence). For the CDR3, the DNA is TGTGCCAGTAGTACCGGACAGGGCGTCTACGAGCAGTACTTC. Protein sequence: CASSTGQGVYEQYF.

This chain uses TRBV13 with TRBJ2-3; tentative D call: TRBD1 (6 bases). Germline-derived CDR1 and CDR2 are PRHDT and FYEKMQ (reference sequence). The V gene lost 4 bases and the J gene lost 0 bases, with 17 bases spanning the gap. This CDR3 spans 17 amino acids. CDR3: CASSSAGAWTSTDTQYF. CDR3 nucleotide sequence: TGTGCCAGCAGCTCGGCAGGGGCCTGGACTAGCACAGATACGCAGTATTTT. Complete variable domain (other parts from reference TRBV13 and TRBJ2-3): AAGVIQSPRHLIKEKRETATLKCYPIPRHDTVYWYQQGPGQDPQFLISFYEKMQSDKGSIPDRFSAQQFSDYHSELNMSSLELGDSALYFCASSSAGAWTSTDTQYFGPGTRLTVL.

J is TRBJ2-5 and V is TRBV29-1; the match to TRBD1 covers 7 bases. V dropped 4 bases and J dropped 2; count of bases not matched to a gene: 7. Germline V gene lookup returns CDR1 SQVTM and CDR2 ANQGSEA. The CDR3 runs 14 residues. CDR3 amino acids: CSVVPGQTQETQYF. The CDR3 DNA is TGCAGCGTTGTTCCGGGACAGACTCAAGAGACCCAGTACTTC.

The V call is TRBV18, the J call TRBJ1-2, with 9 bases matching TRBD1. The CDR3 has 13 residues. The V and J ends lost 5 bases and 7 bases, in that order; junction bases with no gene match: 5. CDR1 KGHSH and CDR2 LQKENI come from the germline V gene. This CDR3 is CASSSDRGLGYTF. For the CDR3, the DNA is TGTGCCAGCTCATCGGACAGGGGACTTGGCTACACCTTC.

V is TRBV28 and J is TRBJ2-2, with D uncertain. The V end was cut by 5 bases, the J end by 8 bases, with 9 bases between. Looked up from germline, CDR1 is MDHEN and CDR2 is SYDVKM. The CDR3 spans 12 residues. Here the CDR3 reads CASSLTGGELFF. CDR3 in DNA: TGTGCCAGCAGTCTTACCGGGGGGGAGCTGTTTTTT.

This clone is labeled as medium-sized. The chain is built from TRBV30 and TRBJ1-5; D uncertain. The germline V gene encodes CDR1 GTSNPN and CDR2 SVGIG (reference sequence). The CDR3 covers 16 residues. Trimming took 0 bases from V and 0 from J, leaving 12 bases between them. The DNA of the CDR3 is TGTGCCTGGAGTGTACAGTCTGGTATTAGCAATCAGCCCCAGCATTTT. As protein: CAWSVQSGISNQPQHF.

The genes are TRBV5-1 and TRBJ1-2; D gene uncertain. The V end was cut by 3 bases, the J end by 1 base, with 10 bases between. The CDR3 extends over 14 amino acids. Germline loops: CDR1 SGHRS, CDR2 YFSETQ. CDR3 region: CASSWTDGNYGYTF. The CDR3 DNA is TGCGCCAGCAGCTGGACGGACGGTAACTATGGCTACACCTTC. The full variable domain, in which reference TRBV5-1 and TRBJ1-2 provide the parts outside the CDR3, is KAGVTQTPRYLIKTRGQQVTLSCSPISGHRSVSWYQQTPGQGLQFLFEYFSETQRNKGNFPGRFSGRQFSNSRSEMNVSTLELGDSALYLCASSWTDGNYGYTFGSGTRLTVV.

The chain combines TRBV2 with TRBJ1-5; 9 bases map to TRBD1. Germline-derived CDR1 and CDR2 are SNHLY and FYNNEI. The trim removed 10 bases at V and 5 bases at J, leaving 6 bases unmatched. The CDR3 is 13 amino acids. DNA for the CDR3: TGTGCCACGCTGCGGGACAGGGATCAGCCCCAGCATTTT. Translating gives CATLRDRDQPQHF.

This chain joins TRBV11-1 and TRBJ1-1, with D perhaps TRBD1 (5 bases). CDR3 length: 15 residues. V lost 5 bases and J 1 base, leaving 14 bases between the germline ends. The V gene's germline CDR1 is SGHAT and CDR2 FQDESV (reference sequence). The CDR3 spells CASSPMGGTNTEAFF. DNA for the CDR3: TGTGCCAGCAGCCCCATGGGGGGGACGAACACTGAAGCTTTCTTT.